Listed below are T cell receptor beta chains from one sample, sequenced in a study of vaccination and CD4 T cells after COVID-19. Antigens of these TCRs are unknown. TCRdb redid the calling of the PCR reads with MiXCR, one entry per CDR3 protein. The sample yields about 7,400 distinct CDR3 sequences, approximately 40% seen once. Sequencing used CD4+ T cells from blood, cultured in vitro. Receptors were obtained from a human donor in good health. CDR3s include the opening cysteine and the closing phenylalanine or tryptophan. A D gene is named only where the DNA matches it firmly. Clone sizes are given selectively: once, few, many, or a class where the clone is expanded.

v_call	clone_size	d_call	j_call	cdr3_aa	cdr3_nt
TRBV7-4	NA	NA	TRBJ2-3	CASSWTESTDTQYF	TGTGCCAGCAGCTGGACGGAAAGCACAGATACGCAGTATTTT
TRBV20-1	NA	NA	TRBJ1-6	CSAVLGQLNNSPLHF	TGCAGTGCCGTCCTTGGACAGTTAAATAATTCACCCCTCCACTTT
TRBV7-9	few	NA	TRBJ1-1	CGTQELRLAFF	TGTGGGACGCAGGAGTTGAGGTTGGCTTTCTTT
TRBV20-1	few	TRBD1	TRBJ2-2	CSARGQGAKRGGELFF	TGCAGTGCTAGAGGACAGGGGGCGAAACGTGGCGGGGAGCTGTTTTTT
TRBV28	NA	TRBD1	TRBJ1-2	CASSSHKMGGTVGGYTF	TGTGCCAGCAGTTCCCACAAGATGGGAGGGACAGTGGGGGGCTACACCTTC
TRBV15	few	TRBD1	TRBJ1-5	CATSGTGSRQPQHF	TGTGCCACCAGCGGGACAGGGTCCCGTCAGCCCCAGCATTTT
TRBV11-2	NA	TRBD1	TRBJ2-3	CASSLGGTGADTQYF	TGTGCCAGCAGCTTAGGTGGGACAGGAGCAGATACGCAGTATTTT
TRBV28	once	NA	TRBJ2-7	CASSPPGPGQPPMDF	TGTGCCAGCAGTCCCCCCGGGCCCGGACAGCCTCCAATGGACTTC
TRBV11-2	few	TRBD1	TRBJ1-2	CASRSARDRVRGYTF	TGTGCCAGCAGGTCCGCGAGGGACAGGGTACGTGGCTACACCTTC
TRBV24-1	NA	NA	TRBJ2-1	CATSDSGGRINEQFF	TGTGCCACCAGTGATTCTGGAGGGAGGATCAATGAGCAGTTCTTC
TRBV12-3/TRBV12-4	NA	TRBD1	TRBJ1-5	CASSPGTVGQPQHF	TGTGCCAGCAGCCCCGGGACAGTGGGTCAGCCCCAGCATTTT
TRBV30	NA	NA	TRBJ1-5	CAWSGGDNQPQHF	TGTGCCTGGAGTGGTGGGGACAATCAGCCCCAGCATTTT
TRBV5-1	NA	NA	TRBJ2-7	CASSLNGGLYEQYF	TGCGCCAGCAGCTTGAACGGGGGGCTCTACGAGCAGTACTTC
TRBV7-2	NA	NA	TRBJ1-1	CASSLSAQDTEAFF	TGTGCCAGCAGCTTATCGGCTCAAGACACTGAAGCTTTCTTT
TRBV6-1	few	NA	TRBJ2-5	CASSPMGETQYF	TGTGCCAGCAGTCCAATGGGGGAGACCCAGTACTTC
TRBV27	NA	TRBD2	TRBJ2-3	CASSFGGGRDTQYF	TGTGCCAGCAGTTTTGGGGGAGGGAGAGATACGCAGTATTTT
TRBV30	NA	NA	TRBJ1-6	CAWGRSSYNSPLHF	TGTGCCTGGGGACGAAGCTCCTATAATTCACCCCTCCACTTT
TRBV5-1	NA	NA	TRBJ2-2	CASTPRRDTGELFF	TGCGCCAGCACCCCCCGACGGGACACCGGGGAGCTGTTTTTT
TRBV5-5	NA	NA	TRBJ1-5	CASQVGALSNQPQHF	TGTGCCAGCCAGGTGGGTGCCCTATCCAATCAGCCCCAGCATTTT
TRBV7-2	NA	NA	TRBJ1-1	CASSGNAEAFF	TGTGCCAGCAGTGGTAATGCTGAAGCTTTCTTT
TRBV9	NA	NA	TRBJ1-3	CASSVGGGTGNTIYF	TGTGCCAGCAGCGTAGGCGGGGGTACTGGAAACACCATATATTTT
TRBV7-9	NA	NA	TRBJ1-4	CASSSGTHNEKLFF	TGTGCCAGCAGCTCCGGGACCCATAATGAAAAACTGTTTTTT